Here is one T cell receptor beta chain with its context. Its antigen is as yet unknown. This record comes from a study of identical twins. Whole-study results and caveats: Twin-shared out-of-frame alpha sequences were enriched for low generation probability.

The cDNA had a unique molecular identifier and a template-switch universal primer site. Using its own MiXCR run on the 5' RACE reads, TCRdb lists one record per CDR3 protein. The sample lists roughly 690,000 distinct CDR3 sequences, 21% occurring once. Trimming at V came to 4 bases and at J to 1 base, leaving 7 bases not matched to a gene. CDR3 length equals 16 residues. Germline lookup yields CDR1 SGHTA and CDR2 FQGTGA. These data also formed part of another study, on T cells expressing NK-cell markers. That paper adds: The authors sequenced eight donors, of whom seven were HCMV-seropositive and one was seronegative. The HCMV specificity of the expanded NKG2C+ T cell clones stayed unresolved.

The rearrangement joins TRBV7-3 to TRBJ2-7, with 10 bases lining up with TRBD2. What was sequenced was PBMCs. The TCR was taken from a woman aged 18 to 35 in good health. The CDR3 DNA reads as TGTGCCAGCAGCTCCAGATGGACTAGCGGTTCCTACGAGCAGTACTTC. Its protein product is CASSSRWTSGSYEQYF.